Listed here are 7 T cell receptor beta chains from one sample, sequenced in a study of a mutant IDH1 vaccine in newly diagnosed glioma. These receptors lack a known antigen. Time point noted: week 23, last vaccination. Every vaccine dose comprised 300 ug of mutant IDH1 20-mer peptide plus topical imiquimod. The repertoire was sequenced with immunoSEQ multiplex PCR; TCRdb's copy has only in-frame clones and lacks some. The repertoire holds roughly 43,000 clones, with 84% as singletons. The specimen comprised PBMCs, sampled from a glioma patient whose treatment included an IDH1 peptide vaccine. The origin of the receptors is a woman under 30 with glioma. Some clones in this sample may be carry-over from other donors' samples.

The chain couples TRBV11-2 to TRBJ1-2, with TRBD1 matching 8 bases. CDR3 length equals 17 residues. The V gene end was trimmed by 0 bases and the J gene end by 3 bases; junction bases not matched to a gene: 9. Germline assignment: CDR1 SGHAT and CDR2 FQNNGV. CDR3 residues: CASSLDPQGATYYGYTF. In DNA form, the CDR3 reads TGTGCCAGCAGCTTAGATCCGCAGGGGGCGACTTACTATGGCTACACCTTC.

V usage is TRBV2 and J usage is TRBJ2-7, with D maybe TRBD1 (7 bases). In germline, CDR1 is SNHLY, CDR2 FYNNEI. Trimming stripped 3 bases from V and 2 bases from J, with 14 bases between. The CDR3 extends over 15 amino acids. The CDR3 protein is CASSELSGGPYEQYF. CDR3 in DNA: TGTGCCAGCAGTGAGCTGTCAGGGGGGCCCTACGAGCAGTACTTC.

The chain is built from TRBV25-1 and TRBJ1-1; TRBD1 is a possible D gene (6 bases). The CDR3 extends over 13 amino acids. Germline V gene sequence: CDR1 MGHDK, CDR2 SYGVNS. V lost 5 bases and J lost 8, with 15 bases in between. The CDR3 loop is CASSRGGGQEAFF. As DNA, the CDR3 is TGTGCCAGCAGTCGAGGAGGGGGGCAGGAAGCTTTCTTT.

This chain links TRBV7-2 with TRBJ2-7; the D gene is possibly TRBD2 (5 bases). Trimming took off 0 bases at V and 0 bases at J, with 9 bases between the two ends. CDR3 length equals 15 residues. Germline V gives CDR1 SGHTA, CDR2 FQGNSA. CDR3 bases: TGTGCCAGCAGCTTAGCTGGACTGAGCTCCTACGAGCAGTACTTC. Protein sequence: CASSLAGLSSYEQYF.

The J gene is TRBJ1-2, the V gene TRBV14, with D uncertain. Trimming removed 4 bases at V and 8 bases at J, with 20 bases between. The CDR3 runs to 15 residues. CDR1 is SGHDN, CDR2 FVKESK, per germline. DNA for the CDR3: TGTGCCAGCAGCCCCATGGGTCCGGCCCCGGGCGGCTACACCTTC. Protein: CASSPMGPAPGGYTF.

The V and J genes are TRBV9 and TRBJ2-7, with 10 bases lining up with TRBD1. Germline values: CDR1 SGDLS, CDR2 YYNGEE. With 4 bases clipped from V and 3 bases from J, the junction kept 4 bases outside the gene matches. The CDR3 is 14 residues long. The CDR3: CASSPGDRGYEQYF. Here the CDR3 DNA reads TGTGCCAGCAGCCCCGGGGACAGGGGCTACGAGCAGTACTTC.

The CDR3 sequence: CASRGPGLRETQYF. The CDR3 nucleotides read TGTGCCAGCAGGGGCCCGGGCCTGAGGGAGACGCAGTATTTT. The genes are TRBV25-1 and TRBJ2-3; possible D gene TRBD2, 5 bases. V dropped 6 bases and J dropped 9 bases, with 19 bases sitting between them. The germline gives CDR1 MGHDK, CDR2 SYGVNS. The CDR3 length is 14 residues.